This passage covers 20 T cell receptor beta chains from one sample sequenced in a study of beta chain features in type 1 diabetes. Findings of the study overall: Within each of all four CD4+ subsets, Type 1 diabetes patients had TCRB CDR3s that were moderately but significantly shorter.

Investigators reverse transcribed all isolated RNA, so they sequenced expressed TCRB transcripts. Sequencing used immunoSEQ multiplex PCR; TCRdb keeps in-frame clones, though not all of them. The sample records around 280,000 clones, around 16% being singletons. Their cognate antigens are unknown. The material sequenced was naive CD4+ T cells from blood. All receptors come from a man aged 18-30 years with type 1 diabetes.

The chain recombines TRBV11-2 with TRBJ1-1; D is undetermined. Trimming left V 7 bases short and J 2 bases short, with 14 bases between. This CDR3 has 14 amino acids. The germline CDR1 and CDR2 sequences are SGHAT and FQNNGV. CDR3 protein: CASTPGQHNTEAFF. In DNA, the CDR3 is TGTGCCAGCACCCCTGGGCAGCACAACACTGAAGCTTTCTTT.

A few counts support this clone. The J gene is TRBJ2-1, the V gene TRBV19; D is perhaps TRBD1 (6 bases). Germline values: CDR1 LNHDA, CDR2 SQIVND (reference sequence). This CDR3 has 15 amino acids. V lost 5 bases, J lost 0 bases, and 11 bases lay in between. This CDR3 reads CASSPPQGSYNEQFF. The CDR3 DNA sequence: TGTGCCAGTAGTCCCCCACAGGGCTCCTACAATGAGCAGTTCTTC.

In this sample, this clone turned up a few times. The V call is TRBV11-2, the J call TRBJ2-7; tentative D call: TRBD1 (7 bases). The CDR3 runs to 15 residues. Trimming removed 1 base at V and 3 bases at J, with 13 bases between. CDR1 SGHAT and CDR2 FQNNGV come from the germline V gene. The CDR3 DNA reads TGTGCCAGCAGCTTAGGCGGGACAGCCCTCTACGAGCAGTACTTC. It encodes CASSLGGTALYEQYF.

There are a few counts of this clone. At one end the junction does not follow the germline gene, possibly because of a read error. The chain's CDR3 is CASSFSVDRDTEAFF. In DNA form, the CDR3 reads TGCGCCAGCAGCTTCTCAGTTGACAGGGACACCGAAGCTTTCTTT. The J gene is TRBJ1-1, the V gene TRBV5-1, with 7 bases lining up with TRBD1. The germline CDR1 and CDR2 sequences are SGHRS and YFSETQ. The CDR3 is 15 amino acids.

The chain links TRBV29-1 to TRBJ1-1; D is uncertain. Between the trimmed V and J ends, which lost 5 bases and 5 bases, there was a span of 18 bases. The CDR3 is 14 residues long. Germline V CDR1 and CDR2: SQVTM, ANQGSEA. CDR3 DNA: TGCAGCGTTTCGGGAGAGAGGGCAAAAACTGAAGCTTTCTTT. This translates into CSVSGERAKTEAFF.

The V and J genes are TRBV28 and TRBJ2-1; 7 nucleotides agree with TRBD2. CDR3 length: 15 residues. Looked up from germline, CDR1 is MDHEN and CDR2 is SYDVKM. The V and J ends lost 2 bases and 9 bases, in that order; junction bases with no gene match: 10. This CDR3 is CASSLRAGLGGEQFF. CDR3 DNA sequence: TGTGCCAGCAGTTTACGAGCGGGGCTGGGAGGTGAGCAGTTCTTC. The full variable domain, in which reference TRBV28 and TRBJ2-1 provide the parts outside the CDR3, is DVKVTQSSRYLVKRTGEKVFLECVQDMDHENMFWYRQDPGLGLRLIYFSYDVKMKEKGDIPEGYSVSREKKERFSLILESASTNQTSMYLCASSLRAGLGGEQFFGPGTRLTVL.

CDR3 region: CASSSINRDRVDRTF. The CDR3 bases are TGTGCCAGCAGCTCTATTAACCGGGACAGGGTAGATCGCACCTTC. The chain couples TRBV11-2 to TRBJ1-2, with TRBD1 identical over 9 bases. With 4 bases clipped from V and 13 bases from J, the junction kept 16 bases outside the gene matches. CDR1 and CDR2 (germline): SGHAT, FQNNGV. The CDR3 sequence is 15 residues long.

Comments on this clone: Additional DNA sequences in this sample encode the identical CDR3. The V gene is TRBV30, the J gene TRBJ1-5; weak D call: TRBD1 (6 bases). Per the germline V gene, CDR1 is GTSNPN and CDR2 is SVGIG (reference sequence). This CDR3 spans 14 amino acids. Trimming cost V 3 bases and J 2 bases, with 11 bases left between them. The CDR3 spells CAWSPRGGNQPQHF. In DNA, the CDR3 is TGTGCCTGGAGCCCCAGGGGTGGCAATCAGCCCCAGCATTTT.

This clone was seen just once. The chain links TRBV18 to TRBJ2-1, with a tentative D call TRBD1 (5 bases). V gave up 3 bases and J gave up 12 bases, with 15 bases separating them. There are 13 residues in the CDR3. CDR1 and CDR2 (germline): KGHSH, LQKENI. In DNA, the CDR3 is TGTGCCAGCTCACCCATAGAAGGGGATAGGCAGTTCTTC. Translating it yields CASSPIEGDRQFF.

This clone was seen only a few times. This chain connects TRBV2 to TRBJ2-1; a weak D match, TRBD2 (8 bases). This CDR3 is built from 16 residues. Germline V gene lookup returns CDR1 SNHLY and CDR2 FYNNEI. The V and J ends lost 2 bases and 4 bases respectively, with 15 bases between them. The CDR3, as DNA: TGTGCCAGCAGTGAACTCGGGAGGGGGCCTTACAATGAGCAGTTCTTC. The encoded protein is CASSELGRGPYNEQFF.

This clone was seen more than once but under ten times. This rearrangement joins TRBV19 to TRBJ2-5; 7 nucleotides align to TRBD1. Germline assignment: CDR1 LNHDA and CDR2 SQIVND (reference sequence). V was pared by 7 bases and J by 1 base, with 6 bases of the junction left unmatched. This CDR3 comprises 14 residues. The CDR3 is CASTPGQSQETQYF. In DNA, the CDR3 is TGTGCCAGTACCCCGGGACAGTCCCAAGAGACCCAGTACTTC.

This clone has a handful of counts. The chain has TRBV6-1 and TRBJ2-1; D perhaps matches TRBD1 (5 bases). The CDR3 has 10 residues. CDR1 and CDR2 from the germline V gene are MNHNS and SASEGT. V gave up 9 bases and J gave up 12 bases, with 12 bases separating them. The CDR3 loop is CASRQSVQFF. Written as DNA, the CDR3 is TGTGCCAGTAGACAGAGTGTGCAGTTCTTC.

V gene TRBV19 combines with J gene TRBJ2-3; maybe TRBD2 (5 bases). The CDR3 length is 14 residues. Germline V lookup: CDR1 LNHDA, CDR2 SQIVND (reference sequence). V lost 7 bases to trimming and J lost 0 bases, with 11 bases between them. CDR3 bases: TGTGCCAGTAAGCGGAGCACTAGCACAGATACGCAGTATTTT. Protein: CASKRSTSTDTQYF.

This clone has more than one count but fewer than ten. The gene calls are TRBV2 and TRBJ2-7; possibly TRBD2 for D (6 bases). V was cut by 6 bases and J by 8 bases, with 17 bases left in between. CDR1 is SNHLY, CDR2 FYNNEI, per germline. This CDR3 comprises 13 residues. Here the CDR3 reads CASRPGSLVKQYF. The CDR3 DNA reads TGTGCCAGCAGGCCCGGGAGCCTCGTCAAGCAGTACTTC.

This clone was recorded a few times. This chain joins TRBV28 and TRBJ2-1, with TRBD2 matching 12 bases. The CDR3 has 16 residues. CDR1 and CDR2 (germline): MDHEN, SYDVKM. After removal of 5 bases from V and 7 bases from J, the junction contained 9 bases not matched to a gene. CDR3 protein: CASSPRLAGVKNEQFF. The CDR3 DNA reads as TGTGCCAGCAGTCCGAGACTAGCGGGAGTGAAGAATGAGCAGTTCTTC. The whole variable domain, remainder taken from reference TRBV28 and TRBJ2-1, is DVKVTQSSRYLVKRTGEKVFLECVQDMDHENMFWYRQDPGLGLRLIYFSYDVKMKEKGDIPEGYSVSREKKERFSLILESASTNQTSMYLCASSPRLAGVKNEQFFGPGTRLTVL.

The chain carries TRBV5-1 and TRBJ2-2; 8 bases line up with TRBD2. Germline CDR1 and CDR2: SGHRS and YFSETQ. J was trimmed by 6 bases and V by 4 bases; bases with no gene match: 8. The CDR3 has 15 amino acids. Written as DNA, the CDR3 is TGCGCCAGCAGCCGTGGACTAGCATTCGCCGGGGAGCTGTTTTTT. It encodes CASSRGLAFAGELFF.

This clone turned up a few times. The CDR3 loop is CSVEDWAGRPWGQFF. CDR3 coding DNA: TGCAGCGTTGAAGATTGGGCGGGGAGGCCGTGGGGGCAGTTCTTC. The chain uses TRBV29-1 and TRBJ2-1, with D perhaps TRBD2 (6 bases). Germline CDR1 is SQVTM and CDR2 is ANQGSEA. The CDR3 covers 15 residues. Trimming shortened V by 0 bases and J by 12 bases, and 21 bases separated the two germline ends.

The J gene is TRBJ1-5, the V gene TRBV7-9; TRBD1 matches 9 bases. After removal of 1 base from V and 3 bases from J, the junction contained 1 base not matched to a gene. Germline V gene sequence: CDR1 SEHNR, CDR2 FQNEAQ (reference sequence). The length of the CDR3 is 15 residues. CDR3 DNA: TGTGCCAGCAGCTTAGGGACAGGGGACAATCAGCCCCAGCATTTT. This encodes CASSLGTGDNQPQHF.

The V and J genes are TRBV28 and TRBJ2-7; 14 nucleotides line up with TRBD2. Germline trimming cut 8 bases from V and 2 bases from J; bases unmatched to any gene: 11. The CDR3 covers 17 residues. CDR1 and CDR2 (germline): MDHEN, SYDVKM. In DNA, the CDR3 is TGTGCCAGCTCCGGACTAGCGGGGGGCCGAGGGGCCTACGAGCAGTACTTC. It yields the protein CASSGLAGGRGAYEQYF.

Regarding this clone: Different DNA sequences within this sample yield the same CDR3. The gene calls are TRBV5-1 and TRBJ2-3; tentative D call: TRBD2 (6 bases). Trimming took 3 bases from V and 3 from J, leaving 14 bases between them. Germline V CDR1 and CDR2: SGHRS, YFSETQ. CDR3 length: 15 amino acids. CDR3 sequence: CASSSRGRGTDTQYF. The CDR3 DNA reads TGCGCCAGCAGCTCCCGCGGTCGGGGGACAGATACGCAGTATTTT.